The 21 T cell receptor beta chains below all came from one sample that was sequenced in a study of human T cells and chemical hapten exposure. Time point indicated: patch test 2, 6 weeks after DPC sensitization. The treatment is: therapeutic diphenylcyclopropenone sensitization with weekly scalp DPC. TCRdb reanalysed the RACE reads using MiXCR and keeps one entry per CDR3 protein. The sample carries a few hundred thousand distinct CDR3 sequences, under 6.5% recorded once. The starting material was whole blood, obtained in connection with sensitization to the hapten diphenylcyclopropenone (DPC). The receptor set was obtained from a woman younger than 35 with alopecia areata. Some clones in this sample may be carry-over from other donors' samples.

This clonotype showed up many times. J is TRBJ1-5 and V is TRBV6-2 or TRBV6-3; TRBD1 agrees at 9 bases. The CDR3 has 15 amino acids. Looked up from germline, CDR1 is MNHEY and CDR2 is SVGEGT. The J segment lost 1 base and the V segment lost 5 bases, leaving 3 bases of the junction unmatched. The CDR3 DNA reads TGTGCCAGCAGTGTCACAGGGGGCAGCAATCAGCCCCAGCATTTT. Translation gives CASSVTGGSNQPQHF.

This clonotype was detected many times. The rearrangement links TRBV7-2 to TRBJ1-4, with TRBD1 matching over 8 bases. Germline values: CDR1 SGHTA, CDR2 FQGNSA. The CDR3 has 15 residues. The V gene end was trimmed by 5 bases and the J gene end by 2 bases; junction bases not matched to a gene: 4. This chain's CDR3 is CASSPDRATNEKLFF. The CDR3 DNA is TGTGCCAGCAGCCCGGACAGGGCGACTAATGAAAAACTGTTTTTT.

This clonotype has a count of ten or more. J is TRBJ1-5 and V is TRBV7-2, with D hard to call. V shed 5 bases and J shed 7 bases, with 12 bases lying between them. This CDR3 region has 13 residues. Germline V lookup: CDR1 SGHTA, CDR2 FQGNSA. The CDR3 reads CASSSDARQPQHF. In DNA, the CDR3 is TGTGCCAGCAGCAGCGACGCAAGGCAGCCCCAGCATTTT.

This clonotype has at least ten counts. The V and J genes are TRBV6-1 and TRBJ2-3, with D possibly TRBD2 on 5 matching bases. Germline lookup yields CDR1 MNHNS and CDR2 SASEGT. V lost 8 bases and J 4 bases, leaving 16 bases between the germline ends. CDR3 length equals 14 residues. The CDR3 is CASLIPRGPDTQYF. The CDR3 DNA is TGTGCCAGCCTGATTCCCCGGGGTCCAGATACGCAGTATTTT.

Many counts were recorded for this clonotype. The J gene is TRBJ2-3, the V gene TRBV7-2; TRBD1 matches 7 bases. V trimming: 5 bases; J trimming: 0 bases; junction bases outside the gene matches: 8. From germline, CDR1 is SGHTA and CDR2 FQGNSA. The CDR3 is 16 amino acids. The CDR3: CASSPRQGRSTDTQYF. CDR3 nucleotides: TGTGCCAGCAGCCCTAGACAGGGACGGAGCACAGATACGCAGTATTTT.

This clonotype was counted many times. CDR3 region: CASSQEGSGLNTEAFF. DNA of the CDR3: TGTGCCAGCAGCCAAGAGGGTTCAGGGCTGAACACTGAAGCTTTCTTT. This sequence joins TRBV4-2 and TRBJ1-1, with D possibly being TRBD1 (5 bases). The CDR3 length is 16 residues. CDR1 LGHNA and CDR2 YNFKEQ come from the germline V gene. V was cut by 0 bases and J by 0 bases, with 11 bases left in between.

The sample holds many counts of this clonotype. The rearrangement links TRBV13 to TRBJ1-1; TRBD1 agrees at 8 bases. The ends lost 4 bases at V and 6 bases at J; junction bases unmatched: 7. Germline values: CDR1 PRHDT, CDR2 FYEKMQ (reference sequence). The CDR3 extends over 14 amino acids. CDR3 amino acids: CASSSGTGKPEAFF. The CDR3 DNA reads TGTGCCAGCAGCTCCGGGACAGGCAAACCTGAAGCTTTCTTT.

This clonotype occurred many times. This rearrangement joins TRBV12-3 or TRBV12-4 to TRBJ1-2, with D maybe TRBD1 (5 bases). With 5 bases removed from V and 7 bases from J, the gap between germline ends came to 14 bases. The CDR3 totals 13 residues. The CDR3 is CASSPTGHLGYTF. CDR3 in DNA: TGTGCCAGCAGTCCTACCGGACATCTTGGCTACACCTTC.

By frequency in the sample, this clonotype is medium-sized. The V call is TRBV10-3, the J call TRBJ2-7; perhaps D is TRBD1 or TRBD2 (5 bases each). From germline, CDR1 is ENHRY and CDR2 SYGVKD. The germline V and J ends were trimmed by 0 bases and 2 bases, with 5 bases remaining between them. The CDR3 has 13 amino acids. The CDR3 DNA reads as TGTGCCATCAGTGAGTCGGGGGCCTACGAGCAGTACTTC. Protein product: CAISESGAYEQYF.

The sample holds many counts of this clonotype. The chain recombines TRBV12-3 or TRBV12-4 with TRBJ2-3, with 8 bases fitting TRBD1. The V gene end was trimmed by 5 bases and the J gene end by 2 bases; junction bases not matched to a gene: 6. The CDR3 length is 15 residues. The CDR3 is CASSPRDRPTDTQYF. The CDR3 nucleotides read TGTGCCAGCAGTCCCCGGGACAGGCCCACAGATACGCAGTATTTT.

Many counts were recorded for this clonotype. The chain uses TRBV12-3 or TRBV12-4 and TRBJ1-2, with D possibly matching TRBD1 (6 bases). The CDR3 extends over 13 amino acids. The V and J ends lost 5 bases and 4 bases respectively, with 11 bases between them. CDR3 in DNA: TGTGCCAGCAGTCCTGGACAGCTCTATGGCTACACCTTC. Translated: CASSPGQLYGYTF.

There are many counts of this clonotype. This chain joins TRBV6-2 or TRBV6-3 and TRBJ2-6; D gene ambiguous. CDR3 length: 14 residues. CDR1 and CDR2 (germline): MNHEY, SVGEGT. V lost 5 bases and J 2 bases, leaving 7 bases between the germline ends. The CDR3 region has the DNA TGTGCCAGCAGTGACCTGGCTGGGGCCAACGTCCTGACTTTC. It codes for CASSDLAGANVLTF.

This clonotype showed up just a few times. CDR3: CASSLEDRQETQYF. The CDR3 region has the DNA TGTGCCAGCAGCCTAGAGGACAGACAAGAGACCCAGTACTTC. This chain uses TRBV4-2 with TRBJ2-5, with D perhaps matching TRBD1 (6 bases). V was cut by 4 bases and J by 2 bases, with 11 bases left in between. The length of the CDR3 is 14 residues. Germline lookup yields CDR1 LGHNA and CDR2 YNFKEQ.

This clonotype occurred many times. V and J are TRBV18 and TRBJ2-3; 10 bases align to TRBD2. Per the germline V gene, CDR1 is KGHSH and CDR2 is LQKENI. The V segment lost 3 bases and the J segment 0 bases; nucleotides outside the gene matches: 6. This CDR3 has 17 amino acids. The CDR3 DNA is TGTGCCAGCTCACCGCTAGCGGGGGCCACTAGCACAGATACGCAGTATTTT. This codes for CASSPLAGATSTDTQYF.

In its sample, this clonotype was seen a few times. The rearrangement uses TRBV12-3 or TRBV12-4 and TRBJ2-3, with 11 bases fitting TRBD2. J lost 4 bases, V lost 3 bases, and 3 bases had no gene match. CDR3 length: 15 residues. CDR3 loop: CASSFPSGGPDTQYF. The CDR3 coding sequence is TGTGCCAGCAGTTTTCCTAGCGGGGGGCCAGATACGCAGTATTTT.

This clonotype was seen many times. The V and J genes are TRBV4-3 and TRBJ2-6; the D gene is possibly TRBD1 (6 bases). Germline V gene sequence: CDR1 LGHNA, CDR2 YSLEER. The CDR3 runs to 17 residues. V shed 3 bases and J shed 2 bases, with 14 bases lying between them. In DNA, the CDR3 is TGCGCCAGCAGCCAGGCAGGGGATATAGCTGGGGCCAACGTCCTGACTTTC. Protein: CASSQAGDIAGANVLTF.

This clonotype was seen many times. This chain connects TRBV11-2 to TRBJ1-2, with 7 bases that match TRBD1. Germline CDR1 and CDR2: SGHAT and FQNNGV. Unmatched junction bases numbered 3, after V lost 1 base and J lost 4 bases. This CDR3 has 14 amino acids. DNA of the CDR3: TGTGCCAGCAGCTTAGGGGCAGGGGGCTATGGCTACACCTTC. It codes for CASSLGAGGYGYTF.

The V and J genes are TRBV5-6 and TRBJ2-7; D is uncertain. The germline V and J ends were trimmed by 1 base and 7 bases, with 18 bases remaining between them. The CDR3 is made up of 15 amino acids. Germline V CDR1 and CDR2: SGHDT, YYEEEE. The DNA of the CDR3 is TGTGCCAGCAGCTTGTATATACAGAGATTGGGTGAGCAGTACTTC. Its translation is CASSLYIQRLGEQYF. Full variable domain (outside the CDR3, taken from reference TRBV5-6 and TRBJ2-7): DAGVTQSPTHLIKTRGQQVTLRCSPKSGHDTVSWYQQALGQGPQFIFQYYEEEERQRGNFPDRFSGHQFPNYSSELNVNALLLGDSALYLCASSLYIQRLGEQYFGPGTRLTVT.

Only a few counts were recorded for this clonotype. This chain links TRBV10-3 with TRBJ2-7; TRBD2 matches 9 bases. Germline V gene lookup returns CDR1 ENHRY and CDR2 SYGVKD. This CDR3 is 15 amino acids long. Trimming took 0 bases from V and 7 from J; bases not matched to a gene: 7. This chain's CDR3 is CAISESGGGAWEQYF. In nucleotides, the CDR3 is TGTGCCATCAGTGAGTCCGGCGGGGGGGCTTGGGAGCAGTACTTC.

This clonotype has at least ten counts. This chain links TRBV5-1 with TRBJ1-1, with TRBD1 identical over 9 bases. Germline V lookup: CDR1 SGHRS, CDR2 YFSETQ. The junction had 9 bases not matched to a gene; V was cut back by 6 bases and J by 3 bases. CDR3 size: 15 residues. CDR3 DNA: TGCGCCAGCATCTCCGGGACAGGGCGGGACACTGAAGCTTTCTTT. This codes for CASISGTGRDTEAFF.

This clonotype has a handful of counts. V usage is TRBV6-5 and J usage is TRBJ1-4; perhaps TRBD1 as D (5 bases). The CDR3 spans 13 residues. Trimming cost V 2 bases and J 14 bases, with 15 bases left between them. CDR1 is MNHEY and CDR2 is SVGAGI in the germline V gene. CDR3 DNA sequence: TGTGCCAGCAGTTACGCTTTCCTAGGACATCTGTTTTTT. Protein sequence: CASSYAFLGHLFF.